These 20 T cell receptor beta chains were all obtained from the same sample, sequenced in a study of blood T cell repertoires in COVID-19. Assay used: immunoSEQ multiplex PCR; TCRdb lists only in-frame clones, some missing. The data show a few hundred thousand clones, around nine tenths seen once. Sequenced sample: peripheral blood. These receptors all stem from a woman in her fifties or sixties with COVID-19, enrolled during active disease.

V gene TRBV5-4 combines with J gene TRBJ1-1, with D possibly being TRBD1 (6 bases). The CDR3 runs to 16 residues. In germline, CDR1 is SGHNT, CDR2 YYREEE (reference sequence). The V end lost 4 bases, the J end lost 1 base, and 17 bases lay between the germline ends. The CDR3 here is CASSPIGGGQNTEAFF. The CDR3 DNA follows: TGTGCCAGCAGCCCCATTGGGGGGGGGCAGAACACTGAAGCTTTCTTT.

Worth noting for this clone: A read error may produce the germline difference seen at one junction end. The chain's CDR3 is CASRQPGHNSPLHF. CDR3 sequence (DNA): TGTGCCAGCAGGCAGCCGGGACATAACTCACCCCTCCACTTT. The V call is TRBV7-8, the J call TRBJ1-6; a possible D gene is TRBD1 (6 bases). CDR1 is SGHVS and CDR2 is FQNEAQ in the germline V gene. The CDR3 spans 14 residues.

CDR3 bases: TGTGCCAGCAGGAGGGGAGTAGCGGGTGACAATGAGCAGTTCTTC. It is translated as CASRRGVAGDNEQFF. This chain uses TRBV6-5 with TRBJ2-1; 7 nucleotides match TRBD2. There are 15 residues in the CDR3. Germline assignment: CDR1 MNHEY and CDR2 SVGAGI. Unmatched junction bases numbered 10, after V lost 6 bases and J lost 5 bases.

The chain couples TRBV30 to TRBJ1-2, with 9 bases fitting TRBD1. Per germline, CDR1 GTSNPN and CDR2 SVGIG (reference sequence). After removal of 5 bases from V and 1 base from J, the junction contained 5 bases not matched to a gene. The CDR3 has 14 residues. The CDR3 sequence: CAWPRTGDNYGYTF. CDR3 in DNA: TGTGCCTGGCCACGGACAGGGGATAACTATGGCTACACCTTC.

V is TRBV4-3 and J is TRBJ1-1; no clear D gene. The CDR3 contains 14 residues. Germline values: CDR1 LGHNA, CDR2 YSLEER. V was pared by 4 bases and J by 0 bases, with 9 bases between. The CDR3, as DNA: TGCGCCAGCAGCCTTTTATCGGTGAACACTGAAGCTTTCTTT. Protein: CASSLLSVNTEAFF.

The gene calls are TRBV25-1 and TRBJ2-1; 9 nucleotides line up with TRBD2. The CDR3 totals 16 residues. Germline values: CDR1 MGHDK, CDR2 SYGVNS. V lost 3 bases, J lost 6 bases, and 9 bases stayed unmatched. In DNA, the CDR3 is TGTGCCAGCAGTGACCCTCATTTGCGGGGGGGCAATGAGCAGTTCTTC. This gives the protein CASSDPHLRGGNEQFF.

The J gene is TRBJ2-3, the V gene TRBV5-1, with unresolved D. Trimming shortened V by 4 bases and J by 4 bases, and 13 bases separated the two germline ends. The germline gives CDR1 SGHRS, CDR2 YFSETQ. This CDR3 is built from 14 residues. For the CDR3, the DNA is TGCGCCAGCAGCCATCCCCAACGGGCAGATACGCAGTATTTT. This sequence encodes CASSHPQRADTQYF.

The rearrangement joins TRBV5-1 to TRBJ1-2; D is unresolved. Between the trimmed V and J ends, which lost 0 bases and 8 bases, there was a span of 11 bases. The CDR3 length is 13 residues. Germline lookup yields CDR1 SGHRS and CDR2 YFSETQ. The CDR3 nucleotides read TGCGCCAGCAGCTTGGCCGGGTCGGGAGGCTACACCTTC. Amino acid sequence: CASSLAGSGGYTF.

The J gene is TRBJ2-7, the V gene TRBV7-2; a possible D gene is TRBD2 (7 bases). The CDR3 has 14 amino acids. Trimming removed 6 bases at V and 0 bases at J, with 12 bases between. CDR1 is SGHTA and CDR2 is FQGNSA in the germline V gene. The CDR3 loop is CASRAGQSSYEQYF. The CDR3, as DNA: TGTGCCAGCAGAGCGGGACAAAGCTCCTACGAGCAGTACTTC.

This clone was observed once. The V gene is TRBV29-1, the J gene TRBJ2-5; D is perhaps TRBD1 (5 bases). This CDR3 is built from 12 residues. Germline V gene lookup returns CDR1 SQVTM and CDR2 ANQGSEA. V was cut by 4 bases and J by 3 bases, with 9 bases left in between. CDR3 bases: TGCAGCGTTGGACAGACGGAAGAGACCCAGTACTTC. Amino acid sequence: CSVGQTEETQYF.

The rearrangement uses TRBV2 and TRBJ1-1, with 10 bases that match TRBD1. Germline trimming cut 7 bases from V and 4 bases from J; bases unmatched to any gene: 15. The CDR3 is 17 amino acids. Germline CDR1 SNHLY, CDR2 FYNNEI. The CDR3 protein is CASNPGTGDNWSTEAFF. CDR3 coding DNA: TGTGCCAGCAATCCCGGGACAGGGGACAACTGGAGCACTGAAGCTTTCTTT. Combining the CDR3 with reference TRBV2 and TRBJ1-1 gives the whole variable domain EPEVTQTPSHQVTQMGQEVILRCVPISNHLYFYWYRQILGQKVEFLVSFYNNEISEKSEIFDDQFSVERPDGSNFTLKIRSTKLEDSAMYFCASNPGTGDNWSTEAFFGQGTRLTVV.

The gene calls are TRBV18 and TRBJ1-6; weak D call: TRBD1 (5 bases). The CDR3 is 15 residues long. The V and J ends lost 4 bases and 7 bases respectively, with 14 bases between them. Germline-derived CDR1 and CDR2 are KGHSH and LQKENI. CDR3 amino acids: CASSRGGAWNSPLHF. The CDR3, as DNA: TGTGCCAGCTCACGAGGAGGGGCTTGGAATTCACCCCTCCACTTT.

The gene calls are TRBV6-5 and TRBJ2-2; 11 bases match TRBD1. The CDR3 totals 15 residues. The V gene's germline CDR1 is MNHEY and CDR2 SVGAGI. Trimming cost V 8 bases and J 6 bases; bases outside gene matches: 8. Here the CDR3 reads CASGHGQGAAGELFF. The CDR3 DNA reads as TGTGCCAGCGGACATGGACAGGGGGCCGCCGGGGAGCTGTTTTTT.

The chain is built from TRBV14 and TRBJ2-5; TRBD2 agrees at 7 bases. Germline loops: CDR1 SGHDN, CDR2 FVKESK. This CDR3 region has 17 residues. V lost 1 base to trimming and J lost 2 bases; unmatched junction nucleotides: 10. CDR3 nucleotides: TGTGCCAGCAGCCAAGGTGCGCGGGGGTCTTTTCAAGAGACCCAGTACTTC. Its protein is CASSQGARGSFQETQYF. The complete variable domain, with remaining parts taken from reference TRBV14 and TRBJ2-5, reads EAGVTQFPSHSVIEKGQTVTLRCDPISGHDNLYWYRRVMGKEIKFLLHFVKESKQDESGMPNNRFLAERTGGTYSTLKVQPAELEDSGVYFCASSQGARGSFQETQYFGPGTRLLVL.

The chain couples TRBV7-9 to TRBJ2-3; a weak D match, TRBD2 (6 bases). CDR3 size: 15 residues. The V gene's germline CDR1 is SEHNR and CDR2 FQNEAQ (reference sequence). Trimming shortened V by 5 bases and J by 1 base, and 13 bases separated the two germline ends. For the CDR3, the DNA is TGTGCCAGCAGCCGACTAGTATGGGGCACAGATACGCAGTATTTT. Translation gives CASSRLVWGTDTQYF.

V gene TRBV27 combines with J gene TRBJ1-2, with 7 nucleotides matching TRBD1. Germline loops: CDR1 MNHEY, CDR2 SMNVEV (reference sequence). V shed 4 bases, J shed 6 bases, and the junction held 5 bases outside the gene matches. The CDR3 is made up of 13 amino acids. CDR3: CASSSGQTDGYTF. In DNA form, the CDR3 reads TGTGCCAGCAGTTCGGGACAGACCGATGGCTACACCTTC.

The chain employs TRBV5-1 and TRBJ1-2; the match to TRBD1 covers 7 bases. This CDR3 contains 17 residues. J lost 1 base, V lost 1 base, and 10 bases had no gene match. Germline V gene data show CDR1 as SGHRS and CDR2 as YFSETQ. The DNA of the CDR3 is TGCGCCAGCAGCTTGAGACAGGGAGATTACGGTAACTATGGCTACACCTTC. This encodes CASSLRQGDYGNYGYTF.

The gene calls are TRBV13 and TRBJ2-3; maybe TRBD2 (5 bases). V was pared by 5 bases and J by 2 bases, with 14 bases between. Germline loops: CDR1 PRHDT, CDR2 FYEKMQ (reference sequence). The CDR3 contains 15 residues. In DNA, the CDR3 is TGTGCCAGCAGCCCTCGGACTGGTATCACAGATACGCAGTATTTT. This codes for CASSPRTGITDTQYF.

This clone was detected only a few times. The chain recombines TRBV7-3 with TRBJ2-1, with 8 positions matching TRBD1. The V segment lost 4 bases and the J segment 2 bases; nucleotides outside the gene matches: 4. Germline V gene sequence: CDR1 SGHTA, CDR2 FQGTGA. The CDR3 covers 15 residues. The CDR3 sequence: CASSSGQGAYNEQFF. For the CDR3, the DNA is TGTGCCAGCAGCTCAGGACAGGGAGCCTACAATGAGCAGTTCTTC.

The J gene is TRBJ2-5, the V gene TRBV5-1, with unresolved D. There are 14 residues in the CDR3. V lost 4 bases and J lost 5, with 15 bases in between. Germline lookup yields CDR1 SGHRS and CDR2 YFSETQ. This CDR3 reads CASSTLGPQETQYF. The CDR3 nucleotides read TGCGCCAGCAGCACCCTAGGTCCCCAGGAGACCCAGTACTTC.